Shown below are 32 T cell receptor beta chains from a single sample sequenced in a study of blood T cell repertoires in COVID-19. Some clones are missing from TCRdb's copy, which holds only in-frame ones; the method was immunoSEQ multiplex PCR. The sample contains 130,000 or so clones, roughly 69% of which appear only once. The specimen was peripheral blood. All receptors come from a woman aged 70-85 years with acute or convalescent COVID-19.

This chain uses TRBV11-2 with TRBJ2-1; 15 nucleotides match TRBD2. The V segment lost 5 bases and the J segment 8 bases; nucleotides outside the gene matches: 7. Germline values: CDR1 SGHAT, CDR2 FQNNGV. This CDR3 has 16 residues. CDR3 DNA sequence: TGTGCCAGCAGCGCCGGACTAGCGGGGGGGGAGTATGAGCAGTTCTTC. This translates into CASSAGLAGGEYEQFF.

V gene TRBV2 combines with J gene TRBJ2-3; 8 nucleotides align to TRBD1. Trimming removed 0 bases from V and 1 base from J; junction bases left unmatched: 3. The CDR3 is made up of 16 amino acids. Germline lookup yields CDR1 SNHLY and CDR2 FYNNEI. CDR3 DNA sequence: TGTGCCAGCAGTGAAGCCGGGACAGGAGGCACAGATACGCAGTATTTT. Its protein product is CASSEAGTGGTDTQYF.

The rearrangement joins TRBV7-2 to TRBJ2-3, with 7 bases aligning to TRBD1. The CDR3 spans 14 residues. Germline assignment: CDR1 SGHTA and CDR2 FQGNSA. Losses at the gene ends were 4 bases for V and 0 bases for J; bases not matched to a gene: 1. This CDR3 reads CASSSDRSTDTQYF. CDR3 coding DNA: TGTGCCAGCAGCTCGGACAGGAGCACAGATACGCAGTATTTT.

The J gene is TRBJ1-1, the V gene TRBV4-1; 9 bases are a match to TRBD1. Germline lookup yields CDR1 MGHRA and CDR2 YSYEKL. J was trimmed by 10 bases and V by 0 bases; bases with no gene match: 6. The CDR3 has 14 residues. This chain's CDR3 is CASSQEGQGRSAFF. The CDR3 DNA follows: TGCGCCAGCAGCCAAGAAGGACAGGGGAGGTCAGCTTTCTTT.

The chain has TRBV19 and TRBJ1-5; TRBD1 matches 7 bases. Germline V lookup: CDR1 LNHDA, CDR2 SQIVND (reference sequence). The CDR3 spans 15 residues. Trimming removed 8 bases from V and 1 base from J; junction bases left unmatched: 8. CDR3 nucleotide sequence: TGTGCCAGTCGAGAACTACAGGGGAGCAATCAGCCCCAGCATTTT. This sequence encodes CASRELQGSNQPQHF.

The chain employs TRBV10-3 and TRBJ1-4; no definite D call. The germline V gene encodes CDR1 ENHRY and CDR2 SYGVKD. There are 13 residues in the CDR3. V lost 6 bases to trimming and J lost 4 bases, with 9 bases between them. The chain's CDR3 is CAIRQILNEKLFF. In nucleotides, the CDR3 is TGTGCCATCAGACAAATCCTTAATGAAAAACTGTTTTTT.

The chain links TRBV20-1 to TRBJ2-3; TRBD1 might be the D (5 bases). Between the trimmed V and J ends, which lost 4 bases and 6 bases, there was a span of 8 bases. The germline V gene has CDR1 DFQATT and CDR2 SNEGSKA (reference sequence). This CDR3 comprises 11 residues. This CDR3 is CSATKGDTQYF. CDR3 coding DNA: TGCAGTGCTACCAAGGGGGATACGCAGTATTTT.

The chain links TRBV6-5 to TRBJ2-7; the match to TRBD1 covers 10 bases. Germline V gene sequence: CDR1 MNHEY, CDR2 SVGAGI. V dropped 2 bases and J dropped 3; count of bases not matched to a gene: 4. The CDR3 extends over 15 amino acids. The CDR3 loop reads CASSYTDRGLYEQYF. For the CDR3, the DNA is TGTGCCAGCAGTTACACCGACAGGGGGCTCTACGAGCAGTACTTC.

This chain joins TRBV7-2 and TRBJ2-3; D is unclear. The germline V and J ends were trimmed by 4 bases and 1 base, with 9 bases remaining between them. CDR3 length: 14 residues. Germline V gene sequence: CDR1 SGHTA, CDR2 FQGNSA. The DNA for the CDR3 is TGTGCCAGCAGCTCCAGACTGGGCACAGATACGCAGTATTTT. Translating it yields CASSSRLGTDTQYF.

The chain carries TRBV3-1 (or the pseudogene TRBV3-2) and TRBJ2-6, with TRBD1 matching 8 bases. The CDR3 has 19 amino acids. J gave up 1 base and V 0 bases, and 8 bases lay outside the gene matches. Germline V gene sequence: CDR1 LGHDT, CDR2 YNNKEL (reference sequence). The CDR3 DNA is TGTGCCAGCAGCCAAGATCTAGGAACAGGGGGGTCTGGGGCCAACGTCCTGACTTTC. Residues: CASSQDLGTGGSGANVLTF.

This clone was counted only a few times. This chain joins TRBV2 and TRBJ2-7; 9 bases are shared with TRBD1. Germline CDR1 is SNHLY and CDR2 is FYNNEI. The CDR3 sequence is 12 residues long. Trimming removed 6 bases from V and 6 bases from J; junction bases left unmatched: 3. The CDR3: CASSGQGFEQYF. DNA for the CDR3: TGTGCCAGCAGCGGACAGGGGTTCGAGCAGTACTTC.

The CDR3 loop is CATSLGQSNQPQHF. The CDR3 coding sequence is TGTGCCACTTCTTTGGGACAGTCGAATCAGCCCCAGCATTTT. V gene TRBV28 combines with J gene TRBJ1-5, with 7 bases matching TRBD1. Germline V gives CDR1 MDHEN, CDR2 SYDVKM. J lost 4 bases, V lost 10 bases, and 10 bases had no gene match. This CDR3 contains 14 residues.

The rearrangement links TRBV6-5 to TRBJ1-2, with 8 bases aligning to TRBD1. This CDR3 region has 14 residues. Germline loops: CDR1 MNHEY, CDR2 SVGAGI. The ends lost 10 bases at V and 4 bases at J; junction bases unmatched: 11. The CDR3 sequence is CATKGDGTGYGYTF. CDR3 coding DNA: TGTGCCACAAAGGGGGACGGGACAGGCTATGGCTACACCTTC.

The chain carries TRBV5-5 and TRBJ2-7; a possible D gene is TRBD2 (5 bases). The V end was cut by 2 bases, the J end by 6 bases, with 9 bases between. Germline assignment: CDR1 SGHKS and CDR2 YYEKEE (reference sequence). CDR3 length: 12 residues. CDR3: CASSFYEGEQYF. The CDR3 bases are TGTGCCAGCAGCTTTTACGAGGGCGAGCAGTACTTC.

The chain couples TRBV28 to TRBJ2-3, with 14 bases fitting TRBD2. Germline values: CDR1 MDHEN, CDR2 SYDVKM. The trim removed 5 bases at V and 5 bases at J, leaving 6 bases unmatched. The CDR3 extends over 16 amino acids. The CDR3 bases are TGTGCCAGCAGTCCAGGGACTAGCGGGAGTATAGATACGCAGTATTTT. The encoded protein is CASSPGTSGSIDTQYF.

This clone has just one count. The genes are TRBV7-2 and TRBJ2-7; D remains ambiguous. The CDR3 runs 11 residues. V dropped 6 bases and J dropped 4 bases, with 7 bases sitting between them. Germline V CDR1 and CDR2: SGHTA, FQGNSA. CDR3 DNA: TGTGCCAGCAGTCGAGTTTACGAGCAGTACTTC. It encodes CASSRVYEQYF. The variable domain in full, completed from reference TRBV7-2 and TRBJ2-7, reads GAGVSQSPSNKVTEKGKDVELRCDPISGHTALYWYRQSLGQGLEFLIYFQGNSAPDKSGLPSDRFSAERTGGSVSTLTIQRTQQEDSAVYLCASSRVYEQYFGPGTRLTVT.

The V and J genes are TRBV5-6 and TRBJ1-5, with D hard to call. The CDR3 runs to 14 residues. The V end was cut by 1 base, the J end by 3 bases, with 8 bases between. Germline V CDR1 and CDR2: SGHDT, YYEEEE. The CDR3 DNA sequence: TGTGCCAGCAGCTTGTACAGCCCCAATCAGCCCCAGCATTTT. Residues: CASSLYSPNQPQHF.

This clone was counted between two and nine times. V is TRBV7-6 and J is TRBJ1-5; 10 bases map to TRBD1. Germline V gene sequence: CDR1 SGHVS, CDR2 FNYEAQ. The CDR3 covers 16 residues. The junction had 12 bases not matched to a gene; V was cut back by 5 bases and J by 8 bases. The CDR3 reads CASSPGTGVFGEPQHF. CDR3 in DNA: TGTGCCAGCAGCCCCGGGACAGGGGTTTTTGGTGAGCCCCAGCATTTT.

This chain links TRBV3-1 (or the pseudogene TRBV3-2) with TRBJ2-7; D is possibly TRBD2 (6 bases). V lost 4 bases to trimming and J lost 0 bases, with 7 bases between them. Germline V CDR1 and CDR2: LGHDT, YNNKEL (reference sequence). CDR3 length equals 13 residues. The CDR3 loop is CASSRRASYEQYF. The CDR3 coding sequence is TGTGCCAGCAGCCGGAGGGCCTCCTACGAGCAGTACTTC.

The chain joins TRBV7-2 to TRBJ2-5, with a possible D match to TRBD2 (5 bases). This CDR3 has 17 residues. The V gene's germline CDR1 is SGHTA and CDR2 FQGNSA. V shed 4 bases and J shed 1 base, with 19 bases lying between them. The chain's CDR3 is CASSSHSPGVAQETQYF. Here the CDR3 DNA reads TGTGCCAGCAGCTCACACTCCCCCGGGGTGGCCCAAGAGACCCAGTACTTC.

This clone has just a few counts. J is TRBJ2-5 and V is TRBV2; 8 bases are shared with TRBD2. Germline lookup yields CDR1 SNHLY and CDR2 FYNNEI. Trimming took 4 bases from V and 5 from J; bases not matched to a gene: 6. The CDR3 extends over 14 amino acids. The CDR3 region is CASSAISSGETQYF. As DNA, the CDR3 is TGTGCCAGCAGTGCGATTTCTAGCGGGGAGACCCAGTACTTC. The variable domain in full, with the rest retrieved from reference TRBV2 and TRBJ2-5, is EPEVTQTPSHQVTQMGQEVILRCVPISNHLYFYWYRQILGQKVEFLVSFYNNEISEKSEIFDDQFSVERPDGSNFTLKIRSTKLEDSAMYFCASSAISSGETQYFGPGTRLLVL.

The chain has TRBV5-5 and TRBJ1-5; D might be TRBD1 (5 bases). The CDR3 is made up of 18 amino acids. Germline loops: CDR1 SGHKS, CDR2 YYEKEE (reference sequence). V lost 1 base and J lost 3, with 20 bases in between. CDR3 sequence: CASSLMGGVYPFNQPQHF. The CDR3 DNA reads TGTGCCAGCAGCTTGATGGGGGGGGTCTACCCCTTCAATCAGCCCCAGCATTTT.

This clone was observed once. The V and J genes are TRBV6-6 and TRBJ2-7; no reliable D call. Looked up from germline, CDR1 is MNHNY and CDR2 is SVGAGI (reference sequence). This CDR3 is built from 14 residues. Trimming took 6 bases from V and 2 from J, leaving 14 bases between them. The CDR3 sequence is CASSPVPRTYEQYF. In DNA form, the CDR3 reads TGTGCCAGCAGCCCGGTTCCCAGGACCTACGAGCAGTACTTC.

This clone was recorded a few times. The chain is built from TRBV6-1 and TRBJ2-7; D call uncertain. The V gene's germline CDR1 is MNHNS and CDR2 SASEGT. V was pared by 3 bases and J by 2 bases, with 11 bases between. This CDR3 spans 14 amino acids. As DNA, the CDR3 is TGTGCCAGCAGTGAGTTTATCAGTACCTACGAGCAGTACTTC. It encodes CASSEFISTYEQYF.

This rearrangement joins TRBV28 to TRBJ1-5; tentative D call: TRBD1 (5 bases). Germline V CDR1 and CDR2: MDHEN, SYDVKM. The V end lost 8 bases, the J end lost 7 bases, and 12 bases lay between the germline ends. The CDR3 has 12 residues. This CDR3 is CASYRGNQPQHF. In nucleotides, the CDR3 is TGTGCCAGCTACCGGGGGAACCAGCCCCAGCATTTT.

The genes are TRBV15 and TRBJ2-1, with D unclear. CDR3 length equals 14 residues. CDR1 and CDR2 from the germline V gene are LNHNV and YYDKDF (reference sequence). The V and J ends lost 0 bases and 6 bases respectively, with 9 bases between them. CDR3 nucleotide sequence: TGTGCCACCAGCAGAGATGGAGATGTCAATGAGCAGTTCTTC. This gives the protein CATSRDGDVNEQFF. Complete variable domain (other parts from reference TRBV15 and TRBJ2-1): DAMVIQNPRYQVTQFGKPVTLSCSQTLNHNVMYWYQQKSSQAPKLLFHYYDKDFNNEADTPDNFQSRRPNTSFCFLDIRSPGLGDTAMYLCATSRDGDVNEQFFGPGTRLTVL.

The gene calls are TRBV2 and TRBJ2-5, with TRBD1 matching over 7 bases. CDR3 length equals 17 residues. The V gene's germline CDR1 is SNHLY and CDR2 FYNNEI. Trimming took 7 bases from V and 7 from J; bases not matched to a gene: 21. CDR3 sequence: CASTERGGALKRGTQYF. The CDR3 DNA is TGTGCCAGCACCGAGAGAGGGGGCGCCTTAAAGAGAGGGACCCAGTACTTC.

CDR3 sequence reads: CASSVGSADQPQHF. The CDR3 DNA follows: TGTGCCAGCAGCGTAGGATCGGCGGATCAGCCCCAGCATTTT. The chain links TRBV9 to TRBJ1-5; D gene ambiguous. The CDR3 is 14 amino acids. Trimming took 0 bases from V and 5 from J, leaving 9 bases between them. CDR1 and CDR2 (germline): SGDLS, YYNGEE. The variable domain in full, with the rest retrieved from reference TRBV9 and TRBJ1-5, is DSGVTQTPKHLITATGQRVTLRCSPRSGDLSVYWYQQSLDQGLQFLIQYYNGEERAKGNILERFSAQQFPDLHSELNLSSLELGDSALYFCASSVGSADQPQHFGDGTRLSIL.

This clone was observed once. The rearrangement joins TRBV2 to TRBJ1-1; the match to TRBD1 covers 9 bases. V shed 4 bases and J 1 base; nucleotides not matched to a gene: 13. CDR3 length: 18 residues. The germline V gene encodes CDR1 SNHLY and CDR2 FYNNEI. The DNA for the CDR3 is TGTGCCAGCAGTGGTGAGGAACAGGGGGCAGGAAGGAACACTGAAGCTTTCTTT. Translated, it gives CASSGEEQGAGRNTEAFF.

The chain combines TRBV27 with TRBJ2-3; perhaps TRBD2 as D (6 bases). Trimming shortened V by 6 bases and J by 1 base, and 23 bases separated the two germline ends. Germline CDR1 MNHEY, CDR2 SMNVEV (reference sequence). The CDR3 has 18 residues. CDR3 coding DNA: TGTGCCAGCAGCAAACTCGCCCATCTAGCGAGAGGCACAGATACGCAGTATTTT. This translates into CASSKLAHLARGTDTQYF.

The rearrangement uses TRBV19 and TRBJ2-2; 8 nucleotides agree with TRBD1. The CDR3 sequence is 16 residues long. V trimming: 5 bases; J trimming: 0 bases; junction bases outside the gene matches: 5. Germline V CDR1 and CDR2: LNHDA, SQIVND (reference sequence). CDR3 nucleotide sequence: TGTGCCAGTAGTCGAAAGACAGGGGCGAACACCGGGGAGCTGTTTTTT. Its translation: CASSRKTGANTGELFF.

The chain joins TRBV24-1 to TRBJ2-7; 10 nucleotides agree with TRBD1. Germline-derived CDR1 and CDR2 are KGHDR and SFDVKD. The ends lost 4 bases at V and 7 bases at J; junction bases unmatched: 9. The CDR3 length is 15 residues. The CDR3 protein is CATSEKRDRGREQYF. As DNA, the CDR3 is TGTGCCACCAGTGAGAAAAGGGACAGGGGTCGAGAGCAGTACTTC.